The present T cell receptor beta chain was sequenced within a study of T cells after posttransplantation cyclophosphamide. As regards this clone: Its cognate antigen is unknown.

Whole-study results and caveats: TRB overlap between skin or GI tissue T cells and blood was limited. Later post-transplant blood repertoires were often dominated by donor CD8+ memory clones. TRB clonality was highly associated with recipient CMV seropositivity and reactivation.

Busulfan-fludarabine conditioning, marrow transplant, and cyclophosphamide on days +3 and +4 were administered. Repertoires were generated with immunoSEQ multiplex PCR, while TCRdb's copy carries only in-frame clones and drops some. Of about 10,000 clones in the sample, around four fifths were seen once. This CDR3 is built from 16 residues. Germline values: CDR1 MNHNY, CDR2 SVGAGI (reference sequence). The V and J ends lost 0 bases and 5 bases, in that order; junction bases with no gene match: 3. The source material was PBMCs, sampled more than 1,700 days after allogeneic stem cell transplant with posttransplant cyclophosphamide. The clonotype comes from a female patient in her forties or fifties who received an allogeneic stem cell transplant from a related donor, was CMV-positive, and had no GVHD. The graft donor may have given rise to some T cells. This chain links TRBV6-6 with TRBJ2-1, with 11 bases fitting TRBD2. The CDR3, as DNA: TGTGCCAGCAGTTACTCGGGACTAGCGGAAAACAATGAGCAGTTCTTC. Its protein product is CASSYSGLAENNEQFF.